This TCR beta chain is from a study of tissue T cells after allogeneic stem cell transplantation. Trimming removed 4 bases from V and 1 base from J, with 11 bases in between. CDR1 and CDR2 from the germline V gene are KGHPV and FQNQEV (reference sequence). The CDR3 is 15 residues long. Data came from immunoSEQ multiplex PCR; TCRdb stores just in-frame clones and leaves some out. The sample consists of 7,500 to 9,000 clones, roughly 45% of them appearing once. Worth noting for this clone: The target antigen is unknown. Germline and genes: mouse. The read terminates 1 residue before the CDR3 end, so the remaining end is supplied by the germline J gene.

Points from the study as a whole: Few T cell clones were shared across patients, but motif clusters showed tissue-specific shared signatures. Anatomically similar tissues had similar TCR repertoires within each patient.

As for time point: mouse harvest day 7 after allogeneic transplant. Tail vein injection delivered 10^7 T-cell-depleted bone marrow cells and 10^6 splenic CD5+ T cells. The TCR originated in a female BALB/c mouse given C57BL/6 T cells with graft-versus-host disease after an allogeneic hematopoietic cell transplant. Sequencing was carried out using skin. J is TRBJ1-3 and V is TRBV26; tentative D call: TRBD1 (5 bases). CDR3 DNA, as far as it was read: TGTGCCAGCAGTCCGGGGCAGATATCTGGAAATACGCTCTAT. Amino acids: CASSPGQISGNTLY. The CDR3 in full is CASSPGQISGNTLYF.